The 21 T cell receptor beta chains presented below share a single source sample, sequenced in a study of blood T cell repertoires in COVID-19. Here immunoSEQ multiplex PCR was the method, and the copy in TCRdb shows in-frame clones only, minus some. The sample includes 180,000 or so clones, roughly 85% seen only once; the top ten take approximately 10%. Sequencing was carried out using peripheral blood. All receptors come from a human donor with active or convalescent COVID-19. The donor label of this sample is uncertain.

CDR3 residues: CASSFDTELVGHEKLFF. The CDR3 coding sequence is TGTGCCAGCAGCTTCGACACCGAATTGGTGGGGCATGAAAAACTGTTTTTT. This chain connects TRBV5-6 to TRBJ1-4; TRBD1 is a possible D gene (5 bases). The V gene lost 2 bases and the J gene lost 6 bases, with 20 bases spanning the gap. CDR3 length: 17 residues. CDR1 is SGHDT, CDR2 YYEEEE, per germline. The full variable domain, its missing parts supplied by reference TRBV5-6 and TRBJ1-4, is DAGVTQSPTHLIKTRGQQVTLRCSPKSGHDTVSWYQQALGQGPQFIFQYYEEEERQRGNFPDRFSGHQFPNYSSELNVNALLLGDSALYLCASSFDTELVGHEKLFFGSGTQLSVL.

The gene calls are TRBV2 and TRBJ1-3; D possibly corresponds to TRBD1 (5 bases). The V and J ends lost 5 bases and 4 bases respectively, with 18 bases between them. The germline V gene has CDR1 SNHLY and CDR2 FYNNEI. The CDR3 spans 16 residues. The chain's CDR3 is CASSKGRGRLGNTIYF. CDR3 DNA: TGTGCCAGCAGTAAGGGTAGGGGCCGGTTAGGAAACACCATATATTTT.

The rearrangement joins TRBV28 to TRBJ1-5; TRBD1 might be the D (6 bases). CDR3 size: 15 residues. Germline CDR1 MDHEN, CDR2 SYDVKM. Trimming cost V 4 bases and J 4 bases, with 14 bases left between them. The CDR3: CASSSTGPGNQPQHF. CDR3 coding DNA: TGTGCCAGCAGTTCTACAGGGCCGGGGAATCAGCCCCAGCATTTT.

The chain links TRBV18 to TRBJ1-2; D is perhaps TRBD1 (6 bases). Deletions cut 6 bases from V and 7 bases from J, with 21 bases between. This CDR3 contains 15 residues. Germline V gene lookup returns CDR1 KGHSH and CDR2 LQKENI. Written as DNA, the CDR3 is TGTGCCAGCTCGTCCAGGGGTTTGGTGCGGTCTGGCTACACCTTC. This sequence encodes CASSSRGLVRSGYTF.

The CDR3 is CASSRTRQVGGGELFF. Here the CDR3 DNA reads TGTGCCAGCAGCCGAACGCGACAGGTCGGCGGCGGGGAGCTGTTTTTT. V usage is TRBV5-6 and J usage is TRBJ2-2; TRBD1 is a possible D gene (6 bases). Trimming took off 4 bases at V and 7 bases at J, with 20 bases between the two ends. CDR1 SGHDT and CDR2 YYEEEE come from the germline V gene. This CDR3 has 16 amino acids.

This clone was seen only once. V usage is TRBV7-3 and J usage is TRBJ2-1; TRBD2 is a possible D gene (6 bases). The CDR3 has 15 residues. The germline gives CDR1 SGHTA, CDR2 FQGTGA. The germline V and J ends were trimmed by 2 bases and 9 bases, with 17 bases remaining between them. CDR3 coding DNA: TGTGCCAGCAGCTTAGCGGGGCTACCCCTCGCTGAGCAGTTCTTC. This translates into CASSLAGLPLAEQFF.

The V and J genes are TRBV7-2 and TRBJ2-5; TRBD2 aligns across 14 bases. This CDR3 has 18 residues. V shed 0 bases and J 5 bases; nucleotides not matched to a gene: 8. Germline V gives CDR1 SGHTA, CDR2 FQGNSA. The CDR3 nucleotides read TGTGCCAGCAGCTTAGCGGGACTAGCGGGGGCTCAGTCGGAGACCCAGTACTTC. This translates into CASSLAGLAGAQSETQYF.

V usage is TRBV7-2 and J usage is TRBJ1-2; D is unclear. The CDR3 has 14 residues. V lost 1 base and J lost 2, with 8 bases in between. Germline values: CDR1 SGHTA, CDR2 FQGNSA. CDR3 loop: CASSLDPRNYGYTF. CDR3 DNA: TGTGCCAGCAGCTTAGATCCCAGAAACTATGGCTACACCTTC. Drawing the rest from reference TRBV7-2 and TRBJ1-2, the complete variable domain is GAGVSQSPSNKVTEKGKDVELRCDPISGHTALYWYRQSLGQGLEFLIYFQGNSAPDKSGLPSDRFSAERTGGSVSTLTIQRTQQEDSAVYLCASSLDPRNYGYTFGSGTRLTVV.

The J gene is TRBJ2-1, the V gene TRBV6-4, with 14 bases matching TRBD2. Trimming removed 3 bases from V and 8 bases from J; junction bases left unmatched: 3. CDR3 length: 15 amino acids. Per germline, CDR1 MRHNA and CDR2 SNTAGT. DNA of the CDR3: TGTGCCAGCAGTGAGTCGACTAGCGGGAGGGATGAGCAGTTCTTC. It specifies CASSESTSGRDEQFF.

The CDR3 DNA reads TGTGCCAGCAAACAACTAGCGGGGGGGGAGCAGTACTTC. Translating gives CASKQLAGGEQYF. The chain carries TRBV12-3 or TRBV12-4 and TRBJ2-7; 13 bases agree with TRBD2. This CDR3 spans 13 amino acids. With 7 bases clipped from V and 7 bases from J, the junction kept 4 bases outside the gene matches.

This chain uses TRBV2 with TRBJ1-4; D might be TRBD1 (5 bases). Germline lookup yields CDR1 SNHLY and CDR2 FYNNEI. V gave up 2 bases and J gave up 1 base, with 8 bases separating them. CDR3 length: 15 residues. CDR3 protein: CASSELGGTNEKLFF. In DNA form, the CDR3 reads TGTGCCAGCAGTGAATTGGGGGGAACTAATGAAAAACTGTTTTTT.

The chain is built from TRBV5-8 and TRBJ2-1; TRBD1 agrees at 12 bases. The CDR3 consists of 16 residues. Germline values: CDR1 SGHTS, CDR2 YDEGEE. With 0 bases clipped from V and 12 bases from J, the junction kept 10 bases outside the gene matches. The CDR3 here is CASSLGGTGGTAWQFF. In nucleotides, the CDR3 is TGTGCCAGCAGCTTGGGAGGGACAGGGGGCACGGCGTGGCAGTTCTTC.

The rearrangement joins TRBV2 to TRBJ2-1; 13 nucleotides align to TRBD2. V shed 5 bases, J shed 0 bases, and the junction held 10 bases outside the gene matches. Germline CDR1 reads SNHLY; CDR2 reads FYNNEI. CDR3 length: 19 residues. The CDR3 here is CASSRRLAGGPSSYNEQFF. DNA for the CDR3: TGTGCCAGCAGTCGACGACTAGCGGGGGGCCCCAGCTCCTACAATGAGCAGTTCTTC.

The CDR3 DNA reads TGTGCCAGCAGCCGCAGGGGGACTAGGTTCGTGACCCAGTACTTC. Protein: CASSRRGTRFVTQYF. The rearrangement uses TRBV5-6 and TRBJ2-5, with D perhaps TRBD2 (8 bases). Trimming removed 4 bases at V and 7 bases at J, with 20 bases between. This CDR3 has 15 residues. Germline V gene lookup returns CDR1 SGHDT and CDR2 YYEEEE.

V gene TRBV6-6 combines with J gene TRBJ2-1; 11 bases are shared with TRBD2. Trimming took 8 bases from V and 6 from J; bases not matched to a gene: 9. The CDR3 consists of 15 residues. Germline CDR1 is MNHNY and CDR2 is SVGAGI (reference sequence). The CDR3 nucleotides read TGTGCCAGCTCAACTAGCGGGAGTACAACCAATGAGCAGTTCTTC. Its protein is CASSTSGSTTNEQFF.

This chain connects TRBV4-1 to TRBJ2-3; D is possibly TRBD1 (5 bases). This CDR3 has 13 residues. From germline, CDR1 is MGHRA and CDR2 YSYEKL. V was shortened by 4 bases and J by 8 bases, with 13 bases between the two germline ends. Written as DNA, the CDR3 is TGCGCCAGCAGCCCCCCAGGGATTACTACGCAGTATTTT. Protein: CASSPPGITTQYF.

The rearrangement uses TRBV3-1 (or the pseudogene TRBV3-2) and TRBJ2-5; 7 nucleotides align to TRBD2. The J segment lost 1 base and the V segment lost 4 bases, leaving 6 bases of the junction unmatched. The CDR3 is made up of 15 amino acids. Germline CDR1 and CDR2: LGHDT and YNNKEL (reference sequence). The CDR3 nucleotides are TGTGCCAGCAGCCCGTGGGGACTACTCCAAGAGACCCAGTACTTC. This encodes CASSPWGLLQETQYF.

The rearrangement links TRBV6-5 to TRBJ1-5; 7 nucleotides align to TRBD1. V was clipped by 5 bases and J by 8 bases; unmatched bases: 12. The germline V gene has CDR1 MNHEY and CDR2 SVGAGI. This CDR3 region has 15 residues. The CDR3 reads CASSTDRVTREPQHF. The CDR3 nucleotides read TGTGCCAGCAGTACAGACAGGGTCACTCGGGAGCCCCAGCATTTT.

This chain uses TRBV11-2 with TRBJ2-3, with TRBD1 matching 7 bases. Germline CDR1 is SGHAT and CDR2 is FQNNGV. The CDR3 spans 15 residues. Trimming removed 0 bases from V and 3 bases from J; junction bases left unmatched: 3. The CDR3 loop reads CASSLDPRGTDTQYF. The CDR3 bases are TGTGCCAGCAGCTTAGACCCCAGGGGGACAGATACGCAGTATTTT.

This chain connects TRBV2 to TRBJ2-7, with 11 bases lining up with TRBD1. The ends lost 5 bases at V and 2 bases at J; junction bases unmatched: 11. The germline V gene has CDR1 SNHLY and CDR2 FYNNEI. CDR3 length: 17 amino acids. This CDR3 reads CASSLEAPGQGAYEQYF. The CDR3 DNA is TGTGCCAGCAGTCTGGAAGCCCCGGGACAGGGGGCCTACGAGCAGTACTTC. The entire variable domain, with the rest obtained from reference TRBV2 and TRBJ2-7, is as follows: EPEVTQTPSHQVTQMGQEVILRCVPISNHLYFYWYRQILGQKVEFLVSFYNNEISEKSEIFDDQFSVERPDGSNFTLKIRSTKLEDSAMYFCASSLEAPGQGAYEQYFGPGTRLTVT.

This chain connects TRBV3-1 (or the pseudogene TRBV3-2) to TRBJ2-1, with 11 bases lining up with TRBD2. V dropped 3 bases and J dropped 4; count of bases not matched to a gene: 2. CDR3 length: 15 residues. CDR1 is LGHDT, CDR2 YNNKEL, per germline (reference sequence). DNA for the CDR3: TGTGCCAGCAGCCAGATAGCGGGAGGGTACAATGAGCAGTTCTTC. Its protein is CASSQIAGGYNEQFF.